The 13 T cell receptor beta chains reported below all come from one sample, sequenced in a study of response to subunit inactivated influenza vaccine. TCRdb re-called the RT-PCR reads with MiXCR, one entry per CDR3 protein. The data contain 290,000 or so distinct CDR3 sequences, 22% of them singletons. Sample: PBMCs from blood, taken roughly 20 months after vaccination. The receptors originated from a man aged 50 to 75 who received an inactivated influenza vaccine.

The J gene is TRBJ2-7, the V gene TRBV20-1, with D possibly matching TRBD1 (6 bases). V was pared by 3 bases and J by 2 bases, with 8 bases between. The CDR3 has 12 residues. The V gene's germline CDR1 is DFQATT and CDR2 SNEGSKA (reference sequence). CDR3 sequence reads: CSARAGAYEQYF. The DNA for the CDR3 is TGCAGTGCTAGGGCAGGGGCCTACGAGCAGTACTTC.

In this sample, this clonotype turned up a few times. The chain is built from TRBV12-3 or TRBV12-4 and TRBJ1-5; D is unresolved. V lost 5 bases and J lost 0, with 5 bases in between. CDR3 size: 13 residues. The CDR3 DNA follows: TGTGCCAGCAGTGAGTTTAGCAATCAGCCCCAGCATTTT. As protein: CASSEFSNQPQHF.

This clonotype showed up just once. The junction does not match germline at one end; this may be a read error. The CDR3 here is CASSLQGSGKLFF. CDR3 DNA: TGTGCCAGCAGTCTACAGGGATCCGGGAAGCTGTTTTTT. The V call is TRBV6-5, the J call TRBJ2-2; a weak D match, TRBD1 (6 bases). The CDR3 runs to 13 residues. Germline V lookup: CDR1 MNHEY, CDR2 SVGAGI.

This clonotype was detected a few times. The chain is built from TRBV11-2 and TRBJ2-1; 9 nucleotides agree with TRBD2. Trimming took 2 bases from V and 1 from J; bases not matched to a gene: 9. The CDR3 consists of 18 residues. Germline CDR1 SGHAT, CDR2 FQNNGV. CDR3 residues: CASSLRLADYLSYNEQFF. CDR3 DNA sequence: TGTGCCAGCAGCTTAAGACTAGCGGATTACCTATCCTACAATGAGCAGTTCTTC. Drawing the rest from reference TRBV11-2 and TRBJ2-1, the complete variable domain is EAGVAQSPRYKIIEKRQSVAFWCNPISGHATLYWYQQILGQGPKLLIQFQNNGVVDDSQLPKDRFSAERLKGVDSTLKIQPAKLEDSAVYLCASSLRLADYLSYNEQFFGPGTRLTVL.

The chain links TRBV12-3 or TRBV12-4 to TRBJ2-1; 7 nucleotides align to TRBD2. CDR3 size: 14 residues. V shed 6 bases, J shed 6 bases, and the junction held 8 bases outside the gene matches. The CDR3 sequence: CASSPLLAANEQFF. The CDR3 DNA reads as TGTGCCAGCAGCCCCCTCCTAGCGGCCAATGAGCAGTTCTTC.

This clonotype was observed a few times. V usage is TRBV28 and J usage is TRBJ2-4, with D possibly being TRBD2 (6 bases). From germline, CDR1 is MDHEN and CDR2 SYDVKM. CDR3 length: 13 amino acids. V dropped 2 bases and J dropped 7 bases, with 9 bases sitting between them. The CDR3 loop is CASSLAGNNIQYF. The CDR3 bases are TGTGCCAGCAGTTTAGCGGGGAATAACATTCAGTACTTC.

This clonotype was recorded a few times. The rearrangement joins TRBV3-1 to TRBJ1-5, with D perhaps TRBD1 (5 bases). Per germline, CDR1 LGHDT and CDR2 YNNKEL (reference sequence). The germline V and J ends were trimmed by 5 bases and 3 bases, with 11 bases remaining between them. The CDR3 length is 14 residues. CDR3 DNA sequence: TGTGCCAGCAGCGGCGGACAAATCAATCAGCCCCAGCATTTT. Protein: CASSGGQINQPQHF.

This clonotype has a handful of counts. V gene TRBV6-1 combines with J gene TRBJ2-7; D may match TRBD1 or TRBD2 (5 bases each). The germline V gene has CDR1 MNHNS and CDR2 SASEGT. The CDR3 is 13 residues long. The V and J ends lost 6 bases and 1 base respectively, with 10 bases between them. This CDR3 is CASSGTGSYEQYF. The CDR3, as DNA: TGTGCCAGCAGCGGGACCGGATCCTACGAGCAGTACTTC.

Only a few counts were recorded for this clonotype. The rearrangement links TRBV13 to TRBJ2-5; no firm D call. CDR3 length: 14 residues. Trimming left V 0 bases short and J 4 bases short, with 9 bases between. Germline CDR1 is PRHDT and CDR2 is FYEKMQ (reference sequence). The CDR3 is CASSLGRFRETQYF. The CDR3 bases are TGTGCCAGCAGCTTAGGCCGGTTCAGAGAGACCCAGTACTTC.

A few counts support this clonotype. The chain uses TRBV20-1 and TRBJ2-6; a possible D gene is TRBD1 (6 bases). Germline CDR1 reads DFQATT; CDR2 reads SNEGSKA (reference sequence). V lost 4 bases to trimming and J lost 0 bases, with 10 bases between them. The CDR3 extends over 15 amino acids. CDR3: CSAKQGSSGANVLTF. The CDR3, as DNA: TGCAGTGCTAAACAGGGCAGCTCTGGGGCCAACGTCCTGACTTTC.

This clonotype appeared a few times. V is TRBV4-3 and J is TRBJ2-1; 7 positions match TRBD1. From germline, CDR1 is LGHNA and CDR2 YSLEER. Trimming removed 0 bases from V and 4 bases from J; junction bases left unmatched: 9. The length of the CDR3 is 17 residues. CDR3 nucleotides: TGCGCCAGCAGCCAAGATAATCATCTGGACAGGTACAATGAGCAGTTCTTC. Protein sequence: CASSQDNHLDRYNEQFF.

This clonotype has at least ten counts. This rearrangement joins TRBV29-1 to TRBJ1-5, with D perhaps TRBD1 (6 bases). Germline-derived CDR1 and CDR2 are SQVTM and ANQGSEA. The V gene lost 5 bases and the J gene lost 3 bases, with 11 bases spanning the gap. CDR3 length equals 13 residues. The CDR3 loop reads CSVQDSVNQPQHF. CDR3 DNA sequence: TGCAGCGTTCAGGACAGCGTCAATCAGCCCCAGCATTTT.

This clonotype came up a few times. V usage is TRBV7-9 and J usage is TRBJ2-5; D remains ambiguous. Germline values: CDR1 SEHNR, CDR2 FQNEAQ (reference sequence). The CDR3 loop spans 14 amino acids. Trimming removed 3 bases at V and 3 bases at J, with 11 bases between. CDR3 coding DNA: TGTGCCAGCAGCTTCCATGATAGGGAAGAGACCCAGTACTTC. It specifies CASSFHDREETQYF.